This T cell receptor (beta chain) was sequenced during a study of shared clonotypes between healthy human individuals. Here immunoSEQ multiplex PCR was the method, and the copy in TCRdb shows in-frame clones only, minus some. Altogether more than 1.2 million clones are present, approximately 98.5% being singletons, with the ten largest covering approximately 0.4%. CDR1 and CDR2 (germline): SEHNR, FQNEAQ (reference sequence). The V end lost 1 base, the J end lost 9 bases, and 3 bases lay between the germline ends. The CDR3 sequence is 11 residues long. The TCR was taken from a man aged 25-40 years in good health. V usage is TRBV7-9 and J usage is TRBJ2-2; D not certain. Sequenced input: naive CD4+ T cells sorted from blood. Described subset: CD45RA+ positively selected. The CDR3 sequence is CASSLGRELFF. The CDR3 coding sequence is TGTGCCAGCAGCTTAGGCAGGGAGCTGTTTTTT.